The rows below give T cell receptor beta chains drawn from one sample of a study of shared clonotypes between healthy human individuals. Sequencing was performed with immunoSEQ multiplex PCR; in TCRdb, only in-frame clones are kept and a portion is missing. This table has roughly 1 million clones, roughly 70% appearing once. Sequences were obtained from memory CD4+ T cells sorted from blood. Receptors originate from a man younger than 35 in good health. Each CDR3 is given with its conserved first and last residue. Each record gives: D gene, V gene, J gene, clone size, CDR3 protein, CDR3 DNA. The D gene is left open where the match is weak. The size field is filled for only some rows; it gives once, few, many or a size class.

>-|TRBV27|TRBJ2-7|once
CASSLTSGEQYF
TGTGCCAGCAGTTTAACGTCGGGCGAGCAGTACTTC
>-|TRBV7-3|TRBJ2-7|-
CASKLTEGPYEQYF
TGTGCCAGCAAACTTACCGAGGGGCCCTACGAGCAGTACTTC
>-|TRBV11-2|TRBJ2-3|-
CASSLLAEVTDTQYF
TGTGCCAGCAGCCTCTTAGCCGAAGTAACAGATACGCAGTATTTT
>TRBD1|TRBV9|TRBJ2-2|few
CASSQQGIGELFF
TGTGCCAGCAGCCAACAGGGGATCGGGGAGCTGTTTTTT
>TRBD2|TRBV6-5|TRBJ2-5|-
CASSAGTSLREQYF
TGTGCCAGCAGTGCCGGGACTAGCCTACGTGAGCAGTACTTC
>TRBD2|TRBV5-1|TRBJ2-1|-
CASSLTASGRHEQFF
TGCGCCAGCAGCTTGACGGCTAGCGGGAGACATGAGCAGTTCTTC
>TRBD2|TRBV6-1|TRBJ2-1|few
CASSAVAGGQNEQFF
TGTGCCAGCAGTGCGGTAGCGGGGGGGCAAAATGAGCAGTTCTTC
>-|TRBV6-1|TRBJ1-2|once
CASSATDSYGYTF
TGTGCCAGCAGTGCGACAGACTCCTATGGCTACACCTTC
>-|TRBV28|TRBJ1-2|few
CASKKDPYGYTF
TGTGCCAGCAAGAAGGACCCCTATGGCTACACCTTC
>-|TRBV6-6|TRBJ2-3|few
CASRQGPTDTQYF
TGTGCCAGCAGGCAGGGGCCCACAGATACGCAGTATTTT
>-|TRBV9|TRBJ2-2|-
CASSVQGGTGELFF
TGTGCCAGCAGCGTACAGGGTGGGACCGGGGAGCTGTTTTTT
>-|TRBV18|TRBJ2-7|-
CASSPEGVGDYEQYF
TGTGCCAGCTCACCGGAGGGGGTGGGAGACTACGAGCAGTACTTC
>TRBD1|TRBV6-5|TRBJ1-2|-
CASSGQGAHGYTF
TGTGCCAGCAGTGGACAGGGGGCGCATGGCTACACCTTC
>TRBD1|TRBV5-1|TRBJ1-6|-
CASSGDSNNSPLHF
TGCGCCAGCAGCGGGGACAGCAATAATTCACCCCTCCACTTT
>-|TRBV29-1|TRBJ1-1|few
CSVVHQNTEAFF
TGCAGCGTTGTACACCAGAACACTGAAGCTTTCTTT
>-|TRBV19|TRBJ1-1|-
CASSAPGIVTEAFF
TGTGCCAGTAGTGCGCCAGGGATCGTCACTGAAGCTTTCTTT
>TRBD1|TRBV14|TRBJ2-5|-
CASSQDFKGAQQETQYF
TGTGCCAGCAGCCAAGATTTTAAGGGGGCGCAGCAAGAGACCCAGTACTTC
>-|TRBV21-1|TRBJ1-5|-
CASTLGQSSNQPQHF
TGTGCCAGCACCCTAGGACAGTCCAGCAATCAGCCCCAGCATTTT
>TRBD1|TRBV5-1|TRBJ1-2|-
CASTLGGTGGEYGYTF
TGCGCCAGCACCCTGGGTGGGACAGGGGGCGAATATGGCTACACCTTC
>TRBD2|TRBV4-1|TRBJ2-5|-
CASRGGDQETQYF
TGCGCCAGCAGGGGGGGGGACCAAGAGACCCAGTACTTC
>TRBD1|TRBV29-1|TRBJ1-5|many
CSVAAGGGQPQHF
TGCAGCGTTGCGGCAGGGGGCGGTCAGCCCCAGCATTTT
>TRBD2|TRBV2|TRBJ2-5|-
CASKLAGGGGETQYF
TGTGCCAGCAAACTAGCGGGAGGCGGTGGGGAGACCCAGTACTTC
>-|TRBV7-2|TRBJ1-2|few
CASSFRGNYGYTF
TGTGCCAGCAGCTTTCGGGGGAATTATGGCTACACCTTC
>TRBD1|TRBV29-1|TRBJ1-2|few
CSVEGQGAYGYTF
TGCAGCGTTGAGGGACAGGGGGCTTATGGCTACACCTTC
>-|TRBV30|TRBJ2-5|-
CAWTILGRGQETQYF
TGTGCCTGGACCATCCTGGGGCGGGGCCAAGAGACCCAGTACTTC
>-|TRBV28|TRBJ1-2|-
CASRSRSLGYTF
TGTGCCAGCAGATCACGATCTTTAGGCTACACCTTC
>TRBD1|TRBV28|TRBJ2-7|-
CASTQGGQASYEQYF
TGTGCCAGCACCCAAGGTGGACAGGCATCCTACGAGCAGTACTTC
>-|TRBV5-1|TRBJ2-1|-
CASGRGTNEQFF
TGCGCCAGCGGAAGAGGCACAAATGAGCAGTTCTTC
>TRBD1|TRBV27|TRBJ2-5|-
CASTPRTGGAETQYF
TGTGCCAGCACCCCAAGGACAGGGGGCGCTGAGACCCAGTACTTC
>-|TRBV7-8|TRBJ1-2|-
CASSPEDTYYGYTF
TGTGCCAGCAGCCCGGAAGACACTTACTATGGCTACACCTTC
>TRBD2|TRBV2|TRBJ2-3|many
CASRIAGASTDTQYF
TGTGCCAGCAGAATAGCGGGAGCTAGCACAGATACGCAGTATTTT
>TRBD2|TRBV10-3|TRBJ2-5|-
CAISQMSSGSKETQYF
TGTGCCATCAGTCAGATGTCTAGCGGGAGTAAGGAGACCCAGTACTTC
>-|TRBV5-1|TRBJ2-3|-
CASSLLGDRTDTQYF
TGCGCCAGCAGCTTGTTGGGGGACCGCACAGATACGCAGTATTTT
>-|TRBV27|TRBJ1-5|few
CASSLRRGQPQHF
TGTGCCAGCAGTTTAAGGCGCGGACAGCCCCAGCATTTT
>TRBD1|TRBV18|TRBJ2-7|-
CASSRTGFGTPYEQYF
TGTGCCAGCTCCCGGACAGGGTTCGGTACGCCCTACGAGCAGTACTTC
>TRBD2|TRBV28|TRBJ2-1|-
CASSFPGLAGGNNEQFF
TGTGCCAGCAGTTTCCCGGGACTAGCGGGGGGGAACAATGAGCAGTTCTTC
>-|TRBV7-9|TRBJ1-3|few
CASSLRESGNTIYF
TGTGCCAGCAGCTTAAGGGAGTCTGGAAACACCATATATTTT
>-|TRBV5-1|TRBJ2-7|-
CASSLFQAYEQYF
TGCGCCAGCAGCTTGTTTCAGGCCTACGAGCAGTACTTC
>-|TRBV15|TRBJ1-1|-
CATSREVNTEAFF
TGTGCCACCAGCAGAGAGGTGAACACTGAAGCTTTCTTT
>-|TRBV4-1|TRBJ2-2|few
CASSTGRGELFF
TGCGCCAGCAGCACGGGGAGAGGGGAGCTGTTTTTT
>-|TRBV7-2|TRBJ1-1|-
CASSVIWGRTEAFF
TGTGCCAGCAGCGTAATCTGGGGGCGAACTGAAGCTTTCTTT
>-|TRBV28|TRBJ1-5|few
CASSSPVEGVNQPQHF
TGTGCCAGCAGTTCCCCTGTGGAGGGAGTCAATCAGCCCCAGCATTTT
>TRBD2|TRBV18|TRBJ2-7|-
CASSPPREGSF
TGTGCCAGCTCACCACCGAGGGAGGGGTCTTTC
>-|TRBV10-3|TRBJ1-3|-
CAISEPGLKARDTIYF
TGTGCCATCAGTGAGCCGGGACTCAAAGCTCGAGACACCATATATTTT
>TRBD1|TRBV12-5|TRBJ2-2|-
CASGFGGRGLGGELFF
TGTGCTAGTGGTTTTGGGGGCAGGGGGCTTGGCGGGGAGCTGTTTTTT
>TRBD2|TRBV5-1|TRBJ2-1|-
CASSPDSGGAGNEQFF
TGCGCCAGCAGCCCGGATAGCGGGGGGGCTGGCAATGAGCAGTTCTTC
>TRBD2|TRBV10-3|TRBJ2-7|-
CAISRLAAYEQYF
TGTGCCATCAGTCGACTAGCGGCCTACGAGCAGTACTTC
>-|TRBV13|TRBJ2-5|-
CASSLGHREETQYF
TGTGCCAGCAGCTTAGGCCACAGGGAAGAGACCCAGTACTTC
>TRBD1|TRBV10-3|TRBJ2-7|-
CAISESPGTAYEQYF
TGTGCCATCAGTGAGTCTCCGGGGACAGCCTACGAGCAGTACTTC
>TRBD2|TRBV5-1|TRBJ2-3|few
CASSRIPGTSGTDTQYF
TGCGCCAGCAGTCGGATACCCGGGACTAGCGGCACAGATACGCAGTATTTT
>-|TRBV6-5|TRBJ2-5|-
CASSRTRQETQYF
TGTGCCAGCAGTAGGACCCGACAAGAGACCCAGTACTTC
>TRBD1|TRBV30|TRBJ1-4|-
CAWSATDRGEKLFF
TGTGCCTGGAGTGCTACCGACAGGGGCGAAAAACTGTTTTTT
>-|TRBV14|TRBJ1-1|-
CASSQRQGGVSGTEAFF
TGTGCCAGCAGCCAACGCCAGGGCGGGGTGAGTGGCACTGAAGCTTTCTTT
>-|TRBV6-5|TRBJ1-6|-
CASGGSPLHF
TGTGCCAGCGGGGGTTCACCCCTCCACTTT
>TRBD2|TRBV4-2|TRBJ2-7|-
CASSQELRLAGVYEQYF
TGTGCCAGCAGCCAAGAGCTGAGACTAGCGGGAGTCTACGAGCAGTACTTC
>-|TRBV6-1|TRBJ1-3|-
CASSTSGYGNTIYF
TGTGCCAGCAGCACTTCGGGGTATGGAAACACCATATATTTT
>-|TRBV7-2|TRBJ2-7|once
CASKPDLRGEQYF
TGTGCCAGCAAACCCGATCTCCGGGGCGAGCAGTACTTC
>-|TRBV6-5|TRBJ2-7|-
CASNRLGATYEQYF
TGTGCCAGCAATCGATTAGGGGCAACCTACGAGCAGTACTTC
>TRBD2|TRBV19|TRBJ2-7|-
CASSIDTSGRQYF
TGTGCCAGTAGTATAGATACTAGCGGGAGGCAGTACTTC